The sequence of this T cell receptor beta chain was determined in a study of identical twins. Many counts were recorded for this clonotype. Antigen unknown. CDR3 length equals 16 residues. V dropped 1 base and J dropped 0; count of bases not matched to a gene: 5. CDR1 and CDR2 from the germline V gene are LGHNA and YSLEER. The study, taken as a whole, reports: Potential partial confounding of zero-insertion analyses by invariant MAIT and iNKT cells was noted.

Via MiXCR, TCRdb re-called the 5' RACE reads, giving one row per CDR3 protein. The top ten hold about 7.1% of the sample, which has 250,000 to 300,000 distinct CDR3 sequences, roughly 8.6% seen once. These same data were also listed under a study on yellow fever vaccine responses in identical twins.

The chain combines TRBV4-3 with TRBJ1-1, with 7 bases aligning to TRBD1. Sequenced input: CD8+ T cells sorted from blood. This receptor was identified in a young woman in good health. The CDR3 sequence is CASSQARDSLNTEAFF. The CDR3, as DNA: TGCGCCAGCAGCCAAGCCCGGGACAGCCTGAACACTGAAGCTTTCTTT.